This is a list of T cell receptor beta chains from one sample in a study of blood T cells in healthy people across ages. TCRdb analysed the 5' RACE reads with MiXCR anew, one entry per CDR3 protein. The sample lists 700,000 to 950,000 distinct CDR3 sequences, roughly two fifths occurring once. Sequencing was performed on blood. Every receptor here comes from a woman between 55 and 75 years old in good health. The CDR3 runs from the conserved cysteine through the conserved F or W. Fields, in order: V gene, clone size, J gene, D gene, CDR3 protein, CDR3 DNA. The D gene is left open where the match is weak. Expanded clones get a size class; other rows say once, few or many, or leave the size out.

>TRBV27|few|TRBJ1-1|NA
CASTVTAMNTEAFF
TGTGCCAGCACTGTCACAGCCATGAACACTGAAGCTTTCTTT
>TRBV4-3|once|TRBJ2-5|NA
CASSQGGSGFQETQYF
TGCGCCAGCAGCCAAGGTGGAAGTGGATTCCAAGAGACCCAGTACTTC
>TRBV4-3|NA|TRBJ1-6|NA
CASSQNRLNSPLHF
TGCGCCAGCAGCCAAAACAGGCTGAATTCACCCCTCCACTTT
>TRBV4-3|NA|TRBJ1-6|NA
CASSPLLGHSPLHF
TGCGCCAGCAGCCCCCTGTTAGGTCATTCACCCCTCCACTTT
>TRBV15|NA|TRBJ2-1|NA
CATSATGGQETQFF
TGTGCCACCAGCGCCACAGGCGGCCAAGAGACCCAGTTCTTC
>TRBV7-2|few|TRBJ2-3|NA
CASSLAGTLNTDTQYF
TGTGCCAGCAGCCTCGCCGGGACATTGAACACAGATACGCAGTATTTT
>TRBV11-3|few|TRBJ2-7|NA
CASSLGTTNGDEQYF
TGTGCCAGCAGCTTAGGGACTACGAACGGAGACGAGCAGTACTTC
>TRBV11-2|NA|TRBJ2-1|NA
CASSRGGTPDNEQFF
TGTGCCAGCAGCCGAGGGGGGACCCCCGACAATGAGCAGTTCTTC
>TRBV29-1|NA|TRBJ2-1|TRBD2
CSVERLAGDSEQFF
TGCAGCGTTGAAAGGTTAGCGGGAGACAGTGAGCAGTTCTTC
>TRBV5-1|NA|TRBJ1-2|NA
CASSFDSTNYGYTF
TGCGCCAGCAGCTTCGACAGCACGAACTATGGCTACACCTTC
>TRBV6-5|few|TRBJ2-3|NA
CASSYLPGSTDTQYF
TGTGCCAGCAGTTACCTACCGGGGTCGACAGATACGCAGTATTTT
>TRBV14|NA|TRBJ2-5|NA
CASSPGNSFEETQYF
TGTGCCAGCAGCCCCGGGAATAGCTTTGAAGAGACCCAGTACTTC
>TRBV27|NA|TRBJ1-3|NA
CASRADFYGNSGNTIYF
TGTGCCAGCAGGGCGGACTTTTACGGAAACTCTGGAAACACCATATATTTT
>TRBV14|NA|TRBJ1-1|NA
CASSLSGGVAEAFF
TGTGCCAGCAGCCTAAGTGGGGGAGTTGCTGAAGCTTTCTTT
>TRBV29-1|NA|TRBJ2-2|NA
CSAGVGNGGELFF
TGCAGCGCGGGGGTAGGAAATGGCGGGGAGCTGTTTTTT
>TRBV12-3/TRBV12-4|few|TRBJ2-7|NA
CASSFPGNYEQYF
TGTGCCAGCAGCTTTCCAGGGAATTACGAGCAGTACTTC
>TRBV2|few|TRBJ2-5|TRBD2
CASGLGGNQETQYF
TGTGCCAGCGGTCTGGGGGGGAACCAAGAGACCCAGTACTTC
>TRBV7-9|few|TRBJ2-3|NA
CASSVAVPDTQYF
TGTGCCAGCAGCGTAGCGGTACCAGATACGCAGTATTTT
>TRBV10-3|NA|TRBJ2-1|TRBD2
CAISDRAGTQETQFF
TGTGCCATCAGTGATCGAGCGGGGACCCAAGAGACCCAGTTCTTC
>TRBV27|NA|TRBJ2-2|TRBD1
CASSGGTGQSTGELFF
TGTGCCAGCAGTGGCGGGACAGGGCAGAGCACCGGGGAGCTGTTTTTT
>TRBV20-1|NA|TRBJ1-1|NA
CSARDYLGAALDTEAFF
TGCAGTGCTAGAGATTATCTGGGGGCGGCCCTGGACACTGAAGCTTTCTTT
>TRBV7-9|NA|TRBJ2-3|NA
CASSLFDSKDTQYF
TGTGCCAGCAGCTTATTCGATAGCAAAGATACGCAGTATTTT
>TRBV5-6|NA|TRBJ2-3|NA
CASSLDGGTQYF
TGTGCCAGCAGCTTGGACGGCGGTACGCAGTATTTT
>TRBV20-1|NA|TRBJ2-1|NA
CSARTAGTQSYDEQFF
TGCAGTGCTAGGACAGCCGGGACCCAATCCTACGATGAGCAGTTCTTC
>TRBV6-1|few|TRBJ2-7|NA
CASSESRGRNEQYF
TGTGCCAGCAGTGAAAGTAGGGGTCGCAACGAGCAGTACTTC
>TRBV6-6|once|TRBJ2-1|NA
CASISPSYNEQFF
TGTGCCAGCATCTCTCCCTCCTACAATGAGCAGTTCTTC
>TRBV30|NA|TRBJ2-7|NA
CAWSVRGRASYEQYF
TGTGCCTGGAGTGTACGGGGAAGGGCTTCCTACGAGCAGTACTTC
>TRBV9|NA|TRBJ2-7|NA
CASSVGGSSSYEQYF
TGTGCCAGCAGCGTAGGGGGTTCTAGCTCCTACGAGCAGTACTTC
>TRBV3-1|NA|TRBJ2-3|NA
CASSPTVTGDTDTQYF
TGTGCCAGCAGCCCAACCGTCACAGGAGACACAGATACGCAGTATTTT
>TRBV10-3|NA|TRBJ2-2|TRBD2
CAIKQGLAGTGTTGEPFF
TGTGCCATCAAACAGGGACTAGCGGGGACCGGAACAACCGGGGAGCCGTTTTTT
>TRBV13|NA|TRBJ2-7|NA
CASSFGRLGVVYEQYF
TGTGCCAGCAGCTTTGGTCGTCTTGGGGTAGTCTACGAGCAGTACTTC
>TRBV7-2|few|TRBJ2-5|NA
CASSLLGPSLLQETQYF
TGTGCCAGCAGCTTATTGGGACCTAGCCTCCTTCAAGAGACCCAGTACTTC
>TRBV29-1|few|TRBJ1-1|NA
CSVEDSWRQNTEAFF
TGCAGCGTTGAAGATTCGTGGCGCCAGAACACTGAAGCTTTCTTT
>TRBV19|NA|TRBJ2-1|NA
CASSRDYRKQFF
TGTGCCAGTAGCCGAGACTATCGTAAGCAGTTCTTC
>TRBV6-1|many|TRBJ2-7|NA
CASSEPGNSYEQYF
TGTGCCAGCAGTGAGCCGGGAAACTCCTACGAGCAGTACTTC
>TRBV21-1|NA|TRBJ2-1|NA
CASFQGLAGLNEQFF
TGTGCCAGCTTCCAGGGACTAGCGGGACTCAATGAGCAGTTCTTC
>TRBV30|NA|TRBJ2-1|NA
CAWSPRGLSEQFF
TGTGCCTGGAGCCCTCGGGGCTTAAGTGAGCAGTTCTTC
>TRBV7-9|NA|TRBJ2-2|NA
CASPRVALETGELFF
TGTGCCAGCCCCCGGGTGGCCCTAGAAACCGGGGAGCTGTTTTTT
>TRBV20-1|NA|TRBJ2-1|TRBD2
CSAKLAGGPSSYNEQFF
TGCAGTGCCAAACTAGCGGGGGGGCCAAGCTCCTACAATGAGCAGTTCTTC
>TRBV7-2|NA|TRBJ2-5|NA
CASSLASAAKAYF
TGTGCCAGCAGCTTAGCGTCCGCAGCCAAGGCGTACTTC
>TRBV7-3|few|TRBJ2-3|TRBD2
CASSSGGAGTDTQYF
TGTGCCAGCAGTTCGGGGGGGGCGGGCACAGATACGCAGTATTTT
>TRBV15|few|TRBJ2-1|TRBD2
CATSGTSGGLSYNEQFF
TGTGCCACCAGCGGTACTAGCGGGGGCCTCTCCTACAATGAGCAGTTCTTC
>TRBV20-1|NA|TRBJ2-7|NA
CSAPGPGSYEQYF
TGCAGTGCTCCGGGACCAGGATCCTACGAGCAGTACTTC
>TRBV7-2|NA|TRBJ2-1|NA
CASSSPGAGETQFF
TGTGCCAGCAGTTCCCCGGGGGCAGGAGAGACCCAGTTCTTC
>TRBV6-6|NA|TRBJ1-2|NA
CASSYSGAGEGYTF
TGTGCCAGCAGTTACAGTGGGGCAGGGGAAGGCTACACCTTC
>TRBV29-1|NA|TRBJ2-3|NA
CSVESPGGQPDTQYF
TGCAGCGTTGAATCGCCGGGGGGCCAACCAGATACGCAGTATTTT
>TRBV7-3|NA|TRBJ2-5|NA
CASSLTPGMGETQYF
TGTGCCAGCAGCTTAACCCCGGGGATGGGAGAGACCCAGTACTTC
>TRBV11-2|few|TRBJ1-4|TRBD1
CASSLRQGATNEKLFF
TGTGCCAGCAGCTTGCGACAGGGGGCAACTAATGAAAAACTGTTTTTT
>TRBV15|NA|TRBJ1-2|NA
CATSRVGGVNYGYTF
TGTGCCACCAGCAGAGTAGGAGGGGTTAACTATGGCTACACCTTC
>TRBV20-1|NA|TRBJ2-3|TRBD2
CSAGGGGNSDTQYF
TGCAGTGCCGGGGGGGGAGGGAACTCAGATACGCAGTATTTT
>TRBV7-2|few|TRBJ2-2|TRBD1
CASSSTGFIVFGPGELFF
TGTGCCAGCAGCTCGACAGGGTTCATTGTCTTTGGTCCCGGGGAGCTGTTTTTT
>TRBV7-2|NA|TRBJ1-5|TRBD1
CASSLGGGNSNQPQHF
TGTGCCAGCAGCTTAGGAGGGGGCAATAGCAATCAGCCCCAGCATTTT
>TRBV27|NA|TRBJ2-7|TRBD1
CASRTTQGIYEQYF
TGTGCCAGCAGAACAACACAGGGGATATACGAGCAGTACTTC
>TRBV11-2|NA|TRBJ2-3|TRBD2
CASSLGNSGGTDTQYF
TGTGCCAGCAGCCTAGGAAATAGCGGGGGCACAGATACGCAGTATTTT
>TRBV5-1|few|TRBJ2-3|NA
CASSLQVRDTQYF
TGCGCCAGCAGCTTGCAAGTACGAGATACGCAGTATTTT